The 26 T cell receptor beta chains below were found in one sample sequenced in a study of breast tumors, draining lymph nodes, adjacent tissues. Each CDR3 protein gets one entry after TCRdb re-called the multiplex PCR reads with MiXCR. The table lists 50,000 to 55,000 distinct CDR3 sequences, around 45% of them singletons. The specimen was breast tumor tissue. The receptor set was obtained from a female donor with breast cancer. Some clones in this sample may be carry-over from other donors' samples.

This clonotype was picked up one time. The J gene is TRBJ2-7, the V gene TRBV7-2; 11 bases fit TRBD2. The CDR3 runs to 15 residues. Germline trimming cut 4 bases from V and 4 bases from J; bases unmatched to any gene: 6. Germline V gene data show CDR1 as SGHTA and CDR2 as FQGNSA. CDR3 loop: CASSSLLAGVYEQYF. The CDR3 DNA reads as TGTGCCAGCAGCTCCTTACTAGCGGGAGTTTACGAGCAGTACTTC.

This clonotype is judged medium-sized (0.01 to 0.1%). The chain employs TRBV6-5 and TRBJ2-7; D is uncertain. Between the trimmed V and J ends, which lost 6 bases and 2 bases, there was a span of 11 bases. Germline V lookup: CDR1 MNHEY, CDR2 SVGAGI. The CDR3 contains 13 residues. This chain's CDR3 is CASRVPGAYEQYF. The CDR3 coding sequence is TGTGCCAGCAGGGTTCCAGGTGCCTACGAGCAGTACTTC.

About this clonotype itself: Here the CDR3 omits its conserved ending phenylalanine or tryptophan, so a read error is the likely source. It is unclear where the CDR3 begins or ends on the DNA, so no DNA is shown, and the CDR3 is as TCRdb lists it. The chain combines TRBV10-1 with TRBJ2-5; the table's D call, TRBD1, was not checked against the DNA. The germline CDR1 and CDR2 sequences are WNHNN and SYGVQD (reference sequence). The CDR3 is 15 residues long, counting both termini. This CDR3 reads CASRGGTAGKKPRTS.

The gene calls are TRBV20-1 and TRBJ1-3; D is undetermined. Per germline, CDR1 DFQATT and CDR2 SNEGSKA (reference sequence). The V end lost 6 bases, the J end lost 4 bases, and 1 base lay between the germline ends. The CDR3 sequence is 9 residues long. As DNA, the CDR3 is TGCAGTGCCGGAAACACCATATATTTT. Translating gives CSAGNTIYF.

This clonotype was counted at least ten times. V usage is TRBV7-2 and J usage is TRBJ2-5; 7 nucleotides align to TRBD2. Germline V gene lookup returns CDR1 SGHTA and CDR2 FQGNSA. This CDR3 comprises 18 residues. The V gene end was trimmed by 5 bases and the J gene end by 5 bases; junction bases not matched to a gene: 20. CDR3 amino acids: CASSLVGGNYPPGETQYF. For the CDR3, the DNA is TGTGCCAGCAGCCTAGTGGGGGGGAACTACCCACCCGGGGAGACCCAGTACTTC.

The chain couples TRBV7-2 to TRBJ2-5, with a possible D match to TRBD2 (8 bases). The germline gives CDR1 SGHTA, CDR2 FQGNSA. V gave up 2 bases and J gave up 5 bases, with 18 bases separating them. This CDR3 region has 16 residues. CDR3 DNA sequence: TGTGCCAGCAGCTTAAGACAGGGACTAGGGGTCGAGACCCAGTACTTC. It specifies CASSLRQGLGVETQYF.

This clonotype was recorded many times. This clone may be a read error of a much larger clone one base away. This chain's CDR3 is CASSLDRAHEQYF. CDR3 DNA sequence: TGTGCCAGCAGCTTGGATAGGGCGCACGAGCAGTACTTC. The chain has TRBV5-8 and TRBJ2-7; D gene uncertain. The CDR3 runs to 13 residues. V was clipped by 0 bases and J by 5 bases, with 9 bases between them. Germline-derived CDR1 and CDR2 are SGHTS and YDEGEE.

V is TRBV7-2 and J is TRBJ2-7, with 14 bases fitting TRBD2. Germline lookup yields CDR1 SGHTA and CDR2 FQGNSA. The J segment lost 4 bases and the V segment lost 5 bases, leaving 7 bases of the junction unmatched. CDR3 length equals 16 residues. CDR3 nucleotide sequence: TGTGCCAGCAGCAAATCGGGACTAGCGGGAGATTACGAGCAGTACTTC. This gives the protein CASSKSGLAGDYEQYF.

This clonotype has only one observation. The CDR3 does not end in the conserved phenylalanine or tryptophan, so this is likely a read error. The chain is built from TRBV7-2 and TRBJ2-5; unclear D gene. This CDR3 region has 14 residues. Trimming pared 5 bases from V and 4 bases from J, leaving 14 bases between. Germline V gives CDR1 SGHTA, CDR2 FQGNSA. The CDR3, as DNA: TGTGCCAGCAGCCCGTTACGACGCCTAGAGACCCAGTACCTC. It yields the protein CASSPLRRLETQYL.

This chain uses TRBV2 with TRBJ2-3, with D perhaps TRBD2 (6 bases). Germline CDR1 is SNHLY and CDR2 is FYNNEI. Trimming took 1 base from V and 2 from J, leaving 7 bases between them. This CDR3 has 14 amino acids. The CDR3 DNA is TGTGCCAGCAGTGAAGGGAGGGCCACAGATACGCAGTATTTT. Residues: CASSEGRATDTQYF.

Many counts were recorded for this clonotype. The chain joins TRBV4-3 to TRBJ1-3; tentatively, D is TRBD1 (6 bases). CDR3 size: 15 residues. Germline CDR1 is LGHNA and CDR2 is YSLEER. V lost 2 bases and J lost 0, with 8 bases in between. CDR3 loop: CASSQQGTSGNTIYF. As DNA, the CDR3 is TGCGCCAGCAGCCAACAGGGGACCTCTGGAAACACCATATATTTT.

The chain joins TRBV7-9 to TRBJ2-3; D is ambiguous. The CDR3 is 11 amino acids. V was clipped by 2 bases and J by 11 bases, with 8 bases between them. Germline V lookup: CDR1 SEHNR, CDR2 FQNEAQ (reference sequence). CDR3 region: CASSLTDEQYF. CDR3 DNA: TGTGCCAGCAGCTTAACCGATGAGCAGTATTTT.

This clonotype was found a few times. The rearrangement links TRBV29-1 to TRBJ1-2; no firm D call. The CDR3 runs to 11 residues. Trimming took 6 bases from V and 3 from J, leaving 8 bases between them. Germline values: CDR1 SQVTM, CDR2 ANQGSEA. CDR3 residues: CSVLEDYGYTF. CDR3 DNA sequence: TGCAGCGTCTTGGAGGACTATGGCTACACCTTC.

CDR3 protein: CASSFNWLAGVPGLCSGANVLTF. The DNA of the CDR3 is TGTGCCAGCAGCTTTAATTGGCTAGCGGGAGTCCCCGGGCTGTGCTCTGGGGCCAACGTCCTGACTTTC. The chain recombines TRBV7-2 with TRBJ2-6; the match to TRBD2 covers 10 bases. Unmatched junction bases numbered 20, after V lost 3 bases and J lost 0 bases. The CDR3 extends over 23 amino acids. Germline V gene sequence: CDR1 SGHTA, CDR2 FQGNSA.

This clonotype came up many times. The rearrangement uses TRBV20-1 and TRBJ2-1; the match to TRBD2 covers 12 bases. The V and J ends lost 3 bases and 7 bases, in that order; junction bases with no gene match: 10. Germline CDR1 reads DFQATT; CDR2 reads SNEGSKA (reference sequence). The CDR3 totals 16 residues. The CDR3 DNA follows: TGCAGTGCTAGCCCTTGGACTAGCGGGAAACAAAATGAGCAGTTCTTC. This codes for CSASPWTSGKQNEQFF.

The chain has TRBV7-3 and TRBJ2-6; D ambiguous. Deletions cut 5 bases from V and 0 bases from J, with 2 bases between. CDR1 and CDR2 (germline): SGHTA, FQGTGA. The CDR3 is made up of 13 amino acids. CDR3 bases: TGTGCCAGCAGCAGCTCTGGGGCCAACGTCCTGACTTTC. Residues: CASSSSGANVLTF. The whole variable domain, remainder taken from reference TRBV7-3 and TRBJ2-6, is GAGVSQTPSNKVTEKGKYVELRCDPISGHTALYWYRQSLGQGPEFLIYFQGTGAADDSGLPNDRFFAVRPEGSVSTLKIQRTERGDSAVYLCASSSSGANVLTFGAGSRLTVL.

This clonotype came up many times. The CDR3 region is CAWSGASGRETQYF. CDR3 coding DNA: TGTGCCTGGAGTGGCGCTAGCGGAAGGGAGACCCAGTACTTC. The chain joins TRBV30 to TRBJ2-5; 7 bases match TRBD2. Germline CDR1 is GTSNPN and CDR2 is SVGIG (reference sequence). This CDR3 has 14 residues. V lost 1 base and J lost 5; bases outside the gene matches: 7. Together with reference TRBV30 and TRBJ2-5, the CDR3 gives the full variable domain: SQTIHQWPATLVQPVGSPLSLECTVEGTSNPNLYWYRQAAGRGLQLLFYSVGIGQISSEVPQNLSASRPQDRQFILSSKKLLLSDSGFYLCAWSGASGRETQYFGPGTRLLVL.

V usage is TRBV25-1 and J usage is TRBJ1-6; D not resolved. In germline, CDR1 is MGHDK, CDR2 SYGVNS. The V gene lost 8 bases and the J gene lost 5 bases, with 4 bases spanning the gap. The CDR3 length is 11 residues. The DNA of the CDR3 is TGTGCCAGCGGACATAATTCACCCCTCCACTTT. Protein sequence: CASGHNSPLHF.

The gene calls are TRBV2 and TRBJ2-7; D possibly corresponds to TRBD1 (6 bases). Germline V lookup: CDR1 SNHLY, CDR2 FYNNEI. Trimming removed 10 bases at V and 2 bases at J, with 27 bases between. The CDR3 loop spans 17 amino acids. CDR3 DNA: TGTGCCACCGCCAGCAGCTTAGCCCCCGGGACAACCTACGAGCAGTACTTC. Residues: CATASSLAPGTTYEQYF.

This clonotype was counted a single time. No conserved phenylalanine or tryptophan ends this CDR3, so it is likely a read error. V and J are TRBV12-3 or TRBV12-4 and TRBJ1-5; TRBD1 aligns across 8 bases. With V trimmed by 6 bases and J by 3 bases, 7 bases remained unmatched. The CDR3 runs to 15 residues. Here the CDR3 reads CASSYLQGVNQPQHS. In DNA, the CDR3 is TGTGCCAGCAGCTACCTACAGGGGGTCAATCAGCCCCAGCATTCT.

The genes are TRBV2 and TRBJ1-3; D unresolved. There are 14 residues in the CDR3. Germline assignment: CDR1 SNHLY and CDR2 FYNNEI. Trimming shortened V by 8 bases and J by 0 bases, and 11 bases separated the two germline ends. The CDR3 here is CASGLQASGNTIYF. The DNA of the CDR3 is TGTGCCAGCGGACTACAAGCCTCTGGAAACACCATATATTTT.

This clonotype was detected many times. The chain uses TRBV19 and TRBJ1-4; D unresolved. Between the trimmed V and J ends, which lost 5 bases and 7 bases, there was a span of 14 bases. Per the germline V gene, CDR1 is LNHDA and CDR2 is SQIVND (reference sequence). The CDR3 length is 14 residues. CDR3 loop: CASSWLRSSEKLFF. DNA of the CDR3: TGTGCCAGTAGTTGGCTGCGGAGTAGTGAAAAACTGTTTTTT. The full variable domain, completed using reference TRBV19 and TRBJ1-4, is DGGITQSPKYLFRKEGQNVTLSCEQNLNHDAMYWYRQDPGQGLRLIYYSQIVNDFQKGDIAEGYSVSREKKESFPLTVTSAQKNPTAFYLCASSWLRSSEKLFFGSGTQLSVL.

Many counts were recorded for this clonotype. This may come from a read error, since a much larger clone is one base off. This sequence joins TRBV6-5 and TRBJ2-7; TRBD1 might be the D (5 bases). Deletions cut 5 bases from V and 3 bases from J, with 17 bases between. This CDR3 is built from 15 residues. The V gene's germline CDR1 is MNHEY and CDR2 SVGAGI. The CDR3 DNA reads TGTGCCAGCAGTCACGAACAGGCATCTCTCTACGAGCAGTACTTC. As protein: CASSHEQASLYEQYF.

Details on this clonotype: Just one base apart from a much larger clone, this may be a read error. This rearrangement joins TRBV20-1 to TRBJ2-1; 9 bases agree with TRBD2. CDR1 and CDR2 from the germline V gene are DFQATT and SNEGSKA (reference sequence). Losses at the gene ends were 3 bases for V and 12 bases for J; bases not matched to a gene: 9. CDR3 length equals 13 residues. CDR3 loop: CSASSGSFYAQFF. The CDR3 region has the DNA TGCAGTGCTAGTAGCGGGAGTTTCTATGCGCAGTTCTTC.

The sample holds many counts of this clonotype. This chain joins TRBV28 and TRBJ1-2; possible D gene TRBD1, 6 bases. CDR1 MDHEN and CDR2 SYDVKM come from the germline V gene. The CDR3 sequence is 15 residues long. The V and J ends lost 5 bases and 7 bases respectively, with 20 bases between them. In DNA form, the CDR3 reads TGTGCCAGCAGTCCGCCAAAACACAGGGCTGCTGGCTACACCTTC. Protein: CASSPPKHRAAGYTF.

Details on this clonotype: A junction boundary mismatches the germline segment, possibly from a read error. This chain joins TRBV7-3 and TRBJ2-2; TRBD1 aligns across 8 bases. This CDR3 spans 15 amino acids. The V gene's germline CDR1 is SGHTA and CDR2 FQGTGA. Written as DNA, the CDR3 is TGTACCAGCAGCATGACAGGGGAGAACACCGGGGAGCTGCTTTTT. Its protein product is CTSSMTGENTGELLF.